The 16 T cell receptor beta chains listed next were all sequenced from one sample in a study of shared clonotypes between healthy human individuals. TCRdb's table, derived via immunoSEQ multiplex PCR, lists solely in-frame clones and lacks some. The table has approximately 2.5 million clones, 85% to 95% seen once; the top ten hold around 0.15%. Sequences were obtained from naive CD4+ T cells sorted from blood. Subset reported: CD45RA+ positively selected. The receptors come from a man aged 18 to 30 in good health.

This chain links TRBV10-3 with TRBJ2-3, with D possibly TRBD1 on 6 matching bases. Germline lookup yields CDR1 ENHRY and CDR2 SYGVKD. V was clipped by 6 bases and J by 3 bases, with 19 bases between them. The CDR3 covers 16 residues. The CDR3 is CAISATGTVGTDTQYF. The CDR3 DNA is TGTGCCATCAGCGCGACAGGTACTGTGGGTACAGATACGCAGTATTTT.

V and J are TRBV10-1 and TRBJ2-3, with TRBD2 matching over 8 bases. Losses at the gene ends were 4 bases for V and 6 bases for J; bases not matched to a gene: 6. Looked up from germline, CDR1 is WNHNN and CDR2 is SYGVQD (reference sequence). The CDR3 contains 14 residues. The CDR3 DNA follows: TGCGCCAGCAGTGTCGGACTAGCATCCGATACGCAGTATTTT. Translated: CASSVGLASDTQYF.

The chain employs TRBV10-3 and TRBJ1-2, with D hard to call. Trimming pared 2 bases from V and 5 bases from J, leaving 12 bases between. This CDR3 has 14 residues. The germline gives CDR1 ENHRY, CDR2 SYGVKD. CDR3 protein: CAISEGSGKYGYTF. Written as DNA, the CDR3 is TGTGCCATCAGTGAGGGGTCCGGAAAGTATGGCTACACCTTC.

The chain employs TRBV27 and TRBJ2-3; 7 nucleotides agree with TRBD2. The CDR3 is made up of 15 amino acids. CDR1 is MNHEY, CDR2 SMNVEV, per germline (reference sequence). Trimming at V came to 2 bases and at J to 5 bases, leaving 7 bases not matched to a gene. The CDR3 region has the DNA TGTGCCAGCAGTTTAGTGGGCGGGGGTCGAGATACGCAGTATTTT. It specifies CASSLVGGGRDTQYF.

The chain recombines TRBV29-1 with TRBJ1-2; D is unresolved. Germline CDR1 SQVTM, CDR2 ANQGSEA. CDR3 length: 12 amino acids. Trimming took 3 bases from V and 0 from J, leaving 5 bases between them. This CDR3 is CSVELPNYGYTF. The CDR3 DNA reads TGCAGCGTTGAGCTACCTAACTATGGCTACACCTTC. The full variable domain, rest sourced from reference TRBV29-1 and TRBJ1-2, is SAVISQKPSRDICQRGTSLTIQCQVDSQVTMMFWYRQQPGQSLTLIATANQGSEATYESGFVIDKFPISRPNLTFSTLTVSNMSPEDSSIYLCSVELPNYGYTFGSGTRLTVV.

The CDR3 coding sequence is TGCGCCAGCAGCTCGCGGGACAGGACGTACGAGCAGTACTTC. Translated, it gives CASSSRDRTYEQYF. The chain links TRBV5-1 to TRBJ2-7, with 8 bases aligning to TRBD1. J was trimmed by 4 bases and V by 3 bases; bases with no gene match: 6. Per germline, CDR1 SGHRS and CDR2 YFSETQ. This CDR3 comprises 14 residues.

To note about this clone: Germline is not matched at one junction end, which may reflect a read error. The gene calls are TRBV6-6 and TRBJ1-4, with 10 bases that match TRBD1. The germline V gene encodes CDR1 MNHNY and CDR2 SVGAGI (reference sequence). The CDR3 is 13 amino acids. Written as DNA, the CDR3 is TGTGCCAGCAGTCCCGGGACAGGGGTAGACCTGTCTTTT. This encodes CASSPGTGVDLSF.

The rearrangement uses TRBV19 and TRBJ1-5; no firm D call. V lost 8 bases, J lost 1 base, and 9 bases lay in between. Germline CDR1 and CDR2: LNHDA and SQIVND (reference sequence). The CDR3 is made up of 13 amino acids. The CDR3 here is CASAEQSNQPQHF. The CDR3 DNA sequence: TGTGCCAGTGCCGAGCAAAGCAATCAGCCCCAGCATTTT.

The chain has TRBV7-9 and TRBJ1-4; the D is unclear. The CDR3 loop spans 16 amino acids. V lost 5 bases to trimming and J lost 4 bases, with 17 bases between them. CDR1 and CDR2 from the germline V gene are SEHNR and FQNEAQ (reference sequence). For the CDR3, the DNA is TGTGCCAGCAGCAGAGGTCAGGACCCAGATAATGAAAAACTGTTTTTT. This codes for CASSRGQDPDNEKLFF.

The CDR3 region has the DNA TGTGCCAGCAGTTCGGGACTAGCGGGACACAATGAGCAGTTCTTC. Protein: CASSSGLAGHNEQFF. This chain uses TRBV7-3 with TRBJ2-1; 13 bases map to TRBD2. The CDR3 has 15 residues. Trimming cost V 6 bases and J 5 bases; bases outside gene matches: 4. Per the germline V gene, CDR1 is SGHTA and CDR2 is FQGTGA.

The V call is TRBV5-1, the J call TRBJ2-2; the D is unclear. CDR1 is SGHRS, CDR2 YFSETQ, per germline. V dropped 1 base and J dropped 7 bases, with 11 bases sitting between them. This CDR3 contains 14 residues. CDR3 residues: CASSLNLGGGELFF. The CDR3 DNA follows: TGCGCCAGCAGCTTGAATTTGGGCGGCGGGGAGCTGTTTTTT.

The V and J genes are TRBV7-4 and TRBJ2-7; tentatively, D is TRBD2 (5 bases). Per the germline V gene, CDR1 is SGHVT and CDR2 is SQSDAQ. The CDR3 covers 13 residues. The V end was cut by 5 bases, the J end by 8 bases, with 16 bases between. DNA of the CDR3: TGTGCCAGCAGCGCTCGGAGGAGGAGCAAGCAGTACTTC. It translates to CASSARRRSKQYF.

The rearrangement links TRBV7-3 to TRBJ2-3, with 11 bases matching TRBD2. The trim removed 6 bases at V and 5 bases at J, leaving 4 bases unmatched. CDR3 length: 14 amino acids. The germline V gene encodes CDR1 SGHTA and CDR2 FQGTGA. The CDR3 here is CASSTSGGVDTQYF. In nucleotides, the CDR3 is TGTGCCAGCAGTACTAGCGGGGGAGTAGATACGCAGTATTTT. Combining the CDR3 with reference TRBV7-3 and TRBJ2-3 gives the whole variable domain GAGVSQTPSNKVTEKGKYVELRCDPISGHTALYWYRQSLGQGPEFLIYFQGTGAADDSGLPNDRFFAVRPEGSVSTLKIQRTERGDSAVYLCASSTSGGVDTQYFGPGTRLTVL.

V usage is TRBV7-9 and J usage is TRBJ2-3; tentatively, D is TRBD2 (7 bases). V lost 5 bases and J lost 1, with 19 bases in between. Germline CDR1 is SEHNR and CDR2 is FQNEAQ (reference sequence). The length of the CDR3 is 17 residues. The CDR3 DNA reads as TGTGCCAGCAGCCCGATTGGCGGGGGCAGGCGCACAGATACGCAGTATTTT. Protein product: CASSPIGGGRRTDTQYF. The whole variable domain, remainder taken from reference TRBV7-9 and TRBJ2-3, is DTGVSQNPRHKITKRGQNVTFRCDPISEHNRLYWYRQTLGQGPEFLTYFQNEAQLEKSRLLSDRFSAERPKGSFSTLEIQRTEQGDSAMYLCASSPIGGGRRTDTQYFGPGTRLTVL.

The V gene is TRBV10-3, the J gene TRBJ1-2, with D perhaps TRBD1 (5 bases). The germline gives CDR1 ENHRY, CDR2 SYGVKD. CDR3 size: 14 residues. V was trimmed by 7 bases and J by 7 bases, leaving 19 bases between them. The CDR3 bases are TGTGCCATCAAGATAGGACCAGAGAGGGGTGGCTACACCTTC. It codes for CAIKIGPERGGYTF.

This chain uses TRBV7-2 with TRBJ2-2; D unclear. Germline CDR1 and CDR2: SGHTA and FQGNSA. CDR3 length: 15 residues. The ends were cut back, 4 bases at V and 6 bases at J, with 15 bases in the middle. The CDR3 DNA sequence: TGTGCCAGCAGCTGGTCGGTAGAAAGGGCCGGGGAGCTGTTTTTT. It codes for CASSWSVERAGELFF.